Each of the 15 T cell receptor beta chains below was sequenced from the same sample in a study of blood T cell repertoires in COVID-19 (dated by TCRdb to 2020 to 2022). Library preparation used the immunoSEQ multiplex PCR assay. Held by TCRdb, this immuneACCESS table contains in-frame sequences only and omits some clones. Under half of the omission traces to an unresolved V gene where checked; the cause of the rest is unknown. The sample profile shows 150,000 to 200,000 clones; about 86% of them were found once. The top ten hold about 19% of the sample. The sequenced material came from peripheral blood. All receptors derive from a woman in her 70s who had recovered from COVID-19.

The rearrangement joins TRBV6-6 to TRBJ2-7; the match to TRBD2 covers 7 bases. V lost 2 bases to trimming and J lost 0 bases; unmatched junction nucleotides: 4. The CDR3 totals 15 residues. Per germline, CDR1 MNHNY and CDR2 SVGAGI (reference sequence). This CDR3 reads CASSYGGGYSYEQYF. CDR3 nucleotide sequence: TGTGCCAGCAGTTACGGGGGGGGATACTCCTACGAGCAGTACTTC.

Written as DNA, the CDR3 is TGTGCCAGCAGGTCTAGCGGGAGCTCCTACAATGAGCAGTTCTTC. Translating it yields CASRSSGSSYNEQFF. The chain uses TRBV6-5 and TRBJ2-1; TRBD2 aligns across 10 bases. Germline loops: CDR1 MNHEY, CDR2 SVGAGI. With V trimmed by 6 bases and J by 0 bases, 2 bases remained unmatched. This CDR3 region has 15 residues.

V usage is TRBV7-2 and J usage is TRBJ2-2; TRBD2 aligns across 13 bases. Germline trimming cut 4 bases from V and 8 bases from J; bases unmatched to any gene: 4. Germline CDR1 and CDR2: SGHTA and FQGNSA. The CDR3 length is 15 residues. CDR3 in DNA: TGTGCCAGCAGCTGGACTAGCGGGAGCTCGGGGGAGCTGTTTTTT. It codes for CASSWTSGSSGELFF.

The J gene is TRBJ2-7, the V gene TRBV10-1, with TRBD2 identical over 11 bases. This CDR3 contains 15 residues. Germline CDR1 reads WNHNN; CDR2 reads SYGVQD (reference sequence). Trimming took 7 bases from V and 3 from J; bases not matched to a gene: 8. The CDR3 DNA follows: TGCGCCAGCAAGGCGCCGGGACTAGCGGACTACGAGCAGTACTTC. Translating gives CASKAPGLADYEQYF.

This chain uses TRBV18 with TRBJ2-7, with TRBD1 identical over 11 bases. CDR1 and CDR2 (germline): KGHSH, LQKENI. V dropped 4 bases and J dropped 4; count of bases not matched to a gene: 6. The CDR3 covers 15 residues. CDR3 sequence (DNA): TGTGCCAGCTCACTCCGTGGGACAGGGGGGTACGAGCAGTACTTC. Protein: CASSLRGTGGYEQYF.

This chain uses TRBV10-1 with TRBJ1-2; 8 bases are shared with TRBD1. This CDR3 is built from 12 residues. The V segment lost 7 bases and the J segment 9 bases; nucleotides outside the gene matches: 7. The germline gives CDR1 WNHNN, CDR2 SYGVQD (reference sequence). The CDR3 bases are TGCGCCAGCAACCCAGGGACAGGCTGCTACACCTTC. Its translation is CASNPGTGCYTF.

CDR3 nucleotides: TGTGCCAGTAGCTCCGGGACAGGGTACGAGCAGTACTTC. Residues: CASSSGTGYEQYF. The rearrangement joins TRBV19 to TRBJ2-7; the match to TRBD1 covers 9 bases. Losses at the gene ends were 6 bases for V and 4 bases for J; bases not matched to a gene: 4. Germline values: CDR1 LNHDA, CDR2 SQIVND (reference sequence). The length of the CDR3 is 13 residues.

This chain joins TRBV2 and TRBJ1-1; no clear D gene. The CDR3 totals 11 residues. CDR1 and CDR2 (germline): SNHLY, FYNNEI. Trimming pared 7 bases from V and 10 bases from J, leaving 13 bases between. CDR3 region: CASTGRGRAFF. Here the CDR3 DNA reads TGTGCCAGCACCGGGAGAGGGCGAGCTTTCTTT. Filled out from reference TRBV2 and TRBJ1-1, the complete variable domain reads EPEVTQTPSHQVTQMGQEVILRCVPISNHLYFYWYRQILGQKVEFLVSFYNNEISEKSEIFDDQFSVERPDGSNFTLKIRSTKLEDSAMYFCASTGRGRAFFGQGTRLTVV.

As concerns this clone: The sample has other DNA sequences that encode this CDR3 too. This rearrangement joins TRBV5-4 to TRBJ2-3; possibly TRBD2 for D (6 bases). CDR1 is SGHNT, CDR2 YYREEE, per germline (reference sequence). CDR3 length: 16 amino acids. Trimming stripped 0 bases from V and 1 base from J, with 12 bases between. The CDR3 DNA reads TGTGCCAGCAGCTTGGGAGGCGGAGGGGGCACAGATACGCAGTATTTT. This encodes CASSLGGGGGTDTQYF.

The chain combines TRBV19 with TRBJ1-1; maybe TRBD1 (6 bases). The germline gives CDR1 LNHDA, CDR2 SQIVND (reference sequence). The CDR3 has 15 amino acids. V lost 5 bases, J lost 1 base, and 14 bases lay in between. The CDR3 coding sequence is TGTGCCAGTAGTCCATGGACAGACCCGAACACTGAAGCTTTCTTT. This sequence encodes CASSPWTDPNTEAFF.

J is TRBJ2-7 and V is TRBV10-3, with 9 bases lining up with TRBD1. CDR1 is ENHRY, CDR2 SYGVKD, per germline. The CDR3 spans 17 residues. With V trimmed by 0 bases and J by 2 bases, 8 bases remained unmatched. The CDR3 reads CAISESWDRVKPYEQYF. Here the CDR3 DNA reads TGTGCCATCAGTGAGTCTTGGGACAGGGTTAAACCCTACGAGCAGTACTTC.

The chain joins TRBV2 to TRBJ1-4, with a weak D call TRBD1 (5 bases). In germline, CDR1 is SNHLY, CDR2 FYNNEI. The ends were cut back, 10 bases at V and 2 bases at J, with 11 bases in the middle. The length of the CDR3 is 13 residues. The DNA for the CDR3 is TGTGCCACCGTACGGGGGACTAATGAAAAACTGTTTTTT. It is translated as CATVRGTNEKLFF.

The chain is built from TRBV9 and TRBJ2-1; D is perhaps TRBD1 (6 bases). Trimming removed 3 bases at V and 7 bases at J, with 20 bases between. From germline, CDR1 is SGDLS and CDR2 YYNGEE. This CDR3 is 16 amino acids long. The CDR3 DNA reads TGTGCCAGCAGCGGGGCCGGGACCCCCGGGACAAATGAGCAGTTCTTC. This sequence encodes CASSGAGTPGTNEQFF.

V and J are TRBV29-1 and TRBJ1-2, with D unresolved. This CDR3 has 10 amino acids. Germline V lookup: CDR1 SQVTM, CDR2 ANQGSEA. V lost 6 bases and J 4 bases, leaving 6 bases between the germline ends. CDR3 in amino acids: CSVATYGYTF. CDR3 nucleotide sequence: TGCAGCGTGGCCACCTATGGCTACACCTTC.

The rearrangement joins TRBV11-2 to TRBJ2-4, with 7 bases fitting TRBD2. Per the germline V gene, CDR1 is SGHAT and CDR2 is FQNNGV. The CDR3 covers 16 residues. V trimming: 4 bases; J trimming: 12 bases; junction bases outside the gene matches: 18. CDR3 sequence: CASSSDLRPWEGDQYF. CDR3 sequence (DNA): TGTGCCAGCAGCTCTGACTTAAGGCCCTGGGAGGGAGATCAGTACTTC.